This T cell receptor (beta chain) was profiled in a study of CD8 T cells in Susac syndrome. This clonotype was observed a few times. After extraction with the RNeasy kit, roughly 0.5 to 1 ug of the RNA was reverse transcribed using random hexamers. Using its own MiXCR run on the immunoSEQ multiplex PCR reads, TCRdb lists one record per CDR3 protein. In the table there are some 110,000 distinct CDR3 sequences, roughly 93% of which are singletons. The CDR3 contains 11 residues. The V end was cut by 2 bases, the J end by 4 bases, with 5 bases between. Germline V CDR1 and CDR2: GTSNPN, SVGIG (reference sequence).

J is TRBJ1-2 and V is TRBV30, with D unclear. The clonotype was recovered from a human donor with multiple sclerosis. The sequencing sample was made of CD4+ T cells from PBMCs. DNA of the CDR3: TGTGCCTGGAGTAATATCTATGGCTACACCTTC. Translated, it gives CAWSNIYGYTF.